This T cell receptor beta chain appears in the sequencing data of a study of T cell repertoires in cytomegalovirus infection. Turning to the study itself: Evidence of both CMV infection and a matching HLA type came from public TCR beta signatures.

Each CDR3 protein gets one entry after TCRdb re-called the reads with MiXCR. Of around 120,000 distinct CDR3 sequences in the sample, approximately 9.2% are singletons; the top ten hold around 10%. The germline V and J ends were trimmed by 5 bases and 4 bases, with 15 bases remaining between them. Per the germline V gene, CDR1 is ENHRY and CDR2 is SYGVKD. The CDR3 is 15 residues long. General study points: Dominating the ex vivo response were TCR beta clonotypes that were CMV-specific and HLA-C-restricted.

This clonotype was recorded many times. What it binds is not known. The receptor was isolated from a human donor in good health (CMV status not recorded). Some clones in this sample may be carry-over from other donors' samples. Sample: PBMCs. This chain joins TRBV10-3 and TRBJ2-1; D tentatively reads TRBD1 or TRBD2 (5 bases each). Written as DNA, the CDR3 is TGTGCCATCAGTCCGGACGGGGCTCCGTACAATGAGCAGTTCTTC. Encoded protein: CAISPDGAPYNEQFF.